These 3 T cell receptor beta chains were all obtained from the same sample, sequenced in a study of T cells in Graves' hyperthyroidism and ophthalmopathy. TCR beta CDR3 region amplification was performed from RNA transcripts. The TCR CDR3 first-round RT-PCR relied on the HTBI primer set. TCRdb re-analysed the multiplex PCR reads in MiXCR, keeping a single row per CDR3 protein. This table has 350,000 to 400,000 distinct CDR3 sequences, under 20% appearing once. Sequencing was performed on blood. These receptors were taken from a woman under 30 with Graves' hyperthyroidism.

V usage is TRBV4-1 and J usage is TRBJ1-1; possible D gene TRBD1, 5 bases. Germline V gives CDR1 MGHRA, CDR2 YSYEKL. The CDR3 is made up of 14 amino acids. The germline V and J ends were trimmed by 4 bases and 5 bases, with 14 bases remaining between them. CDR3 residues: CASSRFGGRTEAFF. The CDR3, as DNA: TGCGCCAGCAGCCGGTTCGGGGGTCGTACTGAAGCTTTCTTT.

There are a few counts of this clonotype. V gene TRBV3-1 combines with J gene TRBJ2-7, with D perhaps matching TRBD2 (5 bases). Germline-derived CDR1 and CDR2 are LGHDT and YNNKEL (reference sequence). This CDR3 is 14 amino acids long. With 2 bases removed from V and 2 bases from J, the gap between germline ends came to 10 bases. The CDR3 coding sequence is TGTGCCAGCAGCCAACAGGACTGGGCCTACGAGCAGTACTTC. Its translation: CASSQQDWAYEQYF.

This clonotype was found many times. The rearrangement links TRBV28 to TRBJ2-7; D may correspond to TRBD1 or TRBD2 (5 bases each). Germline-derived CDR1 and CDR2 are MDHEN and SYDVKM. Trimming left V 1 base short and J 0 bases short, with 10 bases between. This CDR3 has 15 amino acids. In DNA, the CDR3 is TGTGCCAGCAGTTTATTGGGGGTGAGCTCCTACGAGCAGTACTTC. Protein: CASSLLGVSSYEQYF.